A single sample gave rise to the 10 T cell receptor beta chains below, sequenced in a study of T cell changes during pregnancy in multiple sclerosis. Assay used: immunoSEQ multiplex PCR; TCRdb lists only in-frame clones, some missing. The data contain some 48,000 clones, 85% to 95% of them singletons. The sequencing used CD4+ T cells from peripheral blood mononuclear cells, collected after pregnancy. The receptors shown here come from a female donor in good health, enrolled as a control in a pregnancy study.

The chain joins TRBV9 to TRBJ1-3, with D possibly TRBD1 on 6 matching bases. V lost 0 bases and J lost 4, with 17 bases in between. This CDR3 has 17 amino acids. The germline V gene encodes CDR1 SGDLS and CDR2 YYNGEE. CDR3 region: CASSVGPSGVTGNTIYF. CDR3 sequence (DNA): TGTGCCAGCAGCGTAGGCCCGTCAGGGGTTACAGGAAACACCATATATTTT.

The V and J genes are TRBV19 and TRBJ1-5, with 7 bases matching TRBD1. The CDR3 has 15 amino acids. Germline V gives CDR1 LNHDA, CDR2 SQIVND (reference sequence). V was clipped by 6 bases and J by 2 bases; unmatched bases: 7. Here the CDR3 DNA reads TGTGCCAGTAGATCGACAGGGACGCGCAATCAGCCCCAGCATTTT. It is translated as CASRSTGTRNQPQHF.

The rearrangement uses TRBV6-5 and TRBJ2-1; 11 bases line up with TRBD2. Germline values: CDR1 MNHEY, CDR2 SVGAGI. This CDR3 comprises 13 residues. Trimming cost V 2 bases and J 14 bases; bases outside gene matches: 5. The CDR3 protein is CASSYTSGSSEFF. CDR3 DNA: TGTGCCAGCAGTTACACTAGCGGGAGTTCGGAGTTCTTC.

The rearrangement joins TRBV6-5 to TRBJ2-7, with a weak D call TRBD2 (5 bases). The germline V and J ends were trimmed by 0 bases and 3 bases, with 9 bases remaining between them. The CDR3 sequence is 14 residues long. In germline, CDR1 is MNHEY, CDR2 SVGAGI. CDR3 sequence (DNA): TGTGCCAGCAGTTACTCGGAGGCAGGCTACGAGCAGTACTTC. It codes for CASSYSEAGYEQYF.

CDR3 sequence: CASGLRDTQYF. CDR3 coding DNA: TGTGCCAGCGGGCTTCGGGATACGCAGTATTTT. This rearrangement joins TRBV7-2 to TRBJ2-3; D is ambiguous. This CDR3 is 11 amino acids long. V was clipped by 8 bases and J by 6 bases, with 9 bases between them. Looked up from germline, CDR1 is SGHTA and CDR2 is FQGNSA.

The chain employs TRBV29-1 and TRBJ2-1; D possibly corresponds to TRBD2 (5 bases). The V and J ends lost 5 bases and 7 bases respectively, with 9 bases between them. Germline loops: CDR1 SQVTM, CDR2 ANQGSEA. This CDR3 comprises 11 residues. Written as DNA, the CDR3 is TGCAGCGTTACCCCGGGGAATGAGCAGTTCTTC. As protein: CSVTPGNEQFF.

This chain joins TRBV18 and TRBJ2-1; 9 nucleotides agree with TRBD1. Germline V lookup: CDR1 KGHSH, CDR2 LQKENI. V shed 3 bases, J shed 10 bases, and the junction held 7 bases outside the gene matches. The CDR3 extends over 14 amino acids. CDR3 nucleotide sequence: TGTGCCAGCTCACCGGACAGGGGATTCAACGAGCAGTTCTTC. This encodes CASSPDRGFNEQFF.

V and J are TRBV6-1 and TRBJ2-1, with 10 bases matching TRBD2. The V and J ends lost 5 bases and 6 bases, in that order; junction bases with no gene match: 4. The CDR3 totals 14 residues. Germline CDR1 reads MNHNS; CDR2 reads SASEGT. For the CDR3, the DNA is TGTGCCAGCAGTAGAGCGGGAGGGGTCAATGAGCAGTTCTTC. It is translated as CASSRAGGVNEQFF.

The chain joins TRBV9 to TRBJ1-1; D possibly corresponds to TRBD1 (5 bases). V was trimmed by 0 bases and J by 5 bases, leaving 14 bases between them. Germline V CDR1 and CDR2: SGDLS, YYNGEE. The CDR3 length is 15 residues. The CDR3: CASSVGLGGWTEAFF. The CDR3 DNA follows: TGTGCCAGCAGCGTAGGGTTGGGGGGATGGACTGAAGCTTTCTTT.

The genes are TRBV6-4 and TRBJ2-5; 10 nucleotides agree with TRBD1. In germline, CDR1 is MRHNA, CDR2 SNTAGT. V was pared by 6 bases and J by 6 bases, with 7 bases of the junction left unmatched. CDR3 size: 14 residues. This CDR3 reads CASSEGQGTKTQYF. The CDR3 nucleotides read TGTGCCAGCAGCGAGGGACAGGGGACGAAGACCCAGTACTTC.